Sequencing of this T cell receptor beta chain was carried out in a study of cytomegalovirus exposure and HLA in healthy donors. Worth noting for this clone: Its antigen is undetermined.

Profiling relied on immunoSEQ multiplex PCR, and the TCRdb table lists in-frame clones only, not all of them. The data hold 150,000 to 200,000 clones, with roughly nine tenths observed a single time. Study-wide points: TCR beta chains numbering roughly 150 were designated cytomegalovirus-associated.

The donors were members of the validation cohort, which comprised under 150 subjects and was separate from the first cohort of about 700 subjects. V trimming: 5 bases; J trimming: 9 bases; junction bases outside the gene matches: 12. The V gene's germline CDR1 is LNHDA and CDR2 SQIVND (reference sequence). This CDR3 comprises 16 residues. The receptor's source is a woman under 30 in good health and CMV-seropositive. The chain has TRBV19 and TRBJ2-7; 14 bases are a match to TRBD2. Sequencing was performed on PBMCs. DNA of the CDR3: TGTGCCAGTAGTTCCAGACTAGCGGGGGGGCCCGTTTTGCAGTACTTC. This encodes CASSSRLAGGPVLQYF.